This T cell receptor (beta chain) was documented in a study of low-dose radiotherapy and immunotherapy resistance in tumors. Study background: The study administered intravenous cyclophosphamide at 200 mg/m2 every two weeks, one day ahead of radiation and immunotherapy. Patients were on oral aspirin 300 mg taken daily for four cycles from cycle 1 day 1.

Time point defined: after trial treatment. Treatment: LDRT plus nivolumab, ipilimumab, low-dose cyclophosphamide and aspirin (RACIN trial). As a condition of eligibility, patients had advanced solid tumors lacking tumor-infiltrating lymphocytes. TRAV- and TRBV-specific primers primed first-strand cDNA, covering alpha and beta chains. A constant-region primer paired with the V-primer adapter amplified TCRs over about 19 PCR cycles. TCRdb used MiXCR to reprocess the reads, holding one entry per CDR3 protein. This table holds under 70,000 distinct CDR3 sequences, around 23% found once. This CDR3 spans 14 amino acids. Trimming left V 8 bases short and J 3 bases short, with 18 bases between.

The gene calls are TRBV5-3 and TRBJ2-7; D is unclear. TRBV5-3 is recorded as an ORF, its role being uncertain. This receptor was taken from a male donor with prostate cancer. The sample here was PBMCs, taken after low-dose radiotherapy plus immunotherapy. In DNA, the CDR3 is TGTGCCAGCAGCCCGGGCGTGGTTATCTACGAGCAGTACTTC. Protein product: CASSPGVVIYEQYF.